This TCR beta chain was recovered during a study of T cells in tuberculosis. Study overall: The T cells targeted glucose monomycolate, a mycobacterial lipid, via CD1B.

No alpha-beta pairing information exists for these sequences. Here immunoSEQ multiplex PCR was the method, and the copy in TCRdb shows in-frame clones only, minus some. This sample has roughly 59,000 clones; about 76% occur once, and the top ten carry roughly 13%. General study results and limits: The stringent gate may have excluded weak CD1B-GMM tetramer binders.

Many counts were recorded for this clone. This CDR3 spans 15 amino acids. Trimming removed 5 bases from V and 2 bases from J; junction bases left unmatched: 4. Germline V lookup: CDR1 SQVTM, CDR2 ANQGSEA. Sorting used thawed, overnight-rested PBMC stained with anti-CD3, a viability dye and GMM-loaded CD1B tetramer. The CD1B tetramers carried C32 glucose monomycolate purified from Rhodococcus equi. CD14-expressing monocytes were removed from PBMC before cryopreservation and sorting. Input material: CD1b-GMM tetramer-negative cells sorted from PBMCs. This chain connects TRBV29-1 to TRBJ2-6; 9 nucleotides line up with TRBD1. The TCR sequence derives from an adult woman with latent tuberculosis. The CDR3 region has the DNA TGCAGCGTTTCGACAGGGGGAACTGGGGCCAACGTCCTGACTTTC. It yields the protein CSVSTGGTGANVLTF.